This paragraph reports one TCR beta chain. Its antigen remains unidentified. There are no base qualities to consult, and no much larger clone falls within one base. The study tested focal radiation therapy combined with CTLA-4 blockade (ipilimumab) in patients with chemo-refractory metastatic non-small-cell lung cancer. The germline V gene supplies CDR1 MNHEY and CDR2 SVGAGI. The CDR3 runs 13 residues from the cysteine to the phenylalanine. Only the CDR3 region is kept as DNA, spanning 39 bases read in frame from base 1. V was cut back by 5 bases and J by 5 bases, leaving a gap of 12 bases between them. The sample is drawn from a study of radiotherapy plus CTLA-4 blockade in lung cancer (dated by TCRdb to 2016 to 2018). Background on the whole study: Among the enrolled patients, around 17% had an objective response, and 31% reached disease control. Broader findings and caveats from the paper: After treatment with radiotherapy and ipilimumab, TCR clones that originated in tumors expanded in peripheral blood. The strongest predictors of response, as reported, were early dynamic changes in blood T cell clones along with a rise in serum interferon-beta after radiation.

Library prep was done by the immunoSEQ multiplex PCR assay. TCRdb mirrors the immuneACCESS table, restricted to in-frame sequences. Some clones are absent from its copies; in checked studies, under half trace to an unresolved V gene, and the reason for the others is unknown. This sample comprises 95,000 to 150,000 clones, over 80% of them detected only once. About 7% of the sample is held by the ten biggest clonotypes. The V gene is TRBV6-5 and the J gene is TRBJ1-1, with TRBD1 perhaps the D gene, on 6 matching bases. This clonotype was sampled from a human donor with non-small cell lung cancer that progressed on radiotherapy plus ipilimumab. Source: peripheral blood, taken from a patient treated with radiotherapy plus ipilimumab. The CDR3 reads CASSGQGMTEAFF. The base sequence is TGTGCCAGCAGTGGCCAGGGGATGACTGAAGCTTTCTTT.